Presented here are 30 T cell receptor beta chains from one specimen sequenced in a study of shared clonotypes between healthy human individuals. Only in-frame clones appear in the TCRdb table, and some are missing; sequencing was by immunoSEQ multiplex PCR. The sample lists over a million clones; around 97% were seen once. Sample: naive CD4+ T cells sorted from blood. Stated subset: CD45RA+ positively selected. All receptors derive from a man under 40 in good health.

The chain joins TRBV27 to TRBJ2-5; D is uncertain. The germline gives CDR1 MNHEY, CDR2 SMNVEV (reference sequence). V was clipped by 3 bases and J by 2 bases, with 10 bases between them. The CDR3 has 14 amino acids. The DNA of the CDR3 is TGTGCCAGCAGTTTGGACGGAGAACAAGAGACCCAGTACTTC. Translated: CASSLDGEQETQYF.

As to this clone: The sample has other DNA sequences that encode this CDR3 too. This chain joins TRBV11-3 and TRBJ2-1; no definite D call. V shed 5 bases and J shed 4 bases, with 9 bases lying between them. Germline values: CDR1 SGHNT, CDR2 YENEEA. CDR3 length: 13 residues. The CDR3 DNA reads TGTGCCAGCAGCCCCAACAGTTACAATGAGCAGTTCTTC. Protein: CASSPNSYNEQFF.

The chain combines TRBV18 with TRBJ2-7, with TRBD1 matching 7 bases. V dropped 6 bases and J dropped 3; count of bases not matched to a gene: 8. Germline CDR1 KGHSH, CDR2 LQKENI. This CDR3 comprises 14 residues. CDR3 residues: CASSLGQALYEQYF. The CDR3 coding sequence is TGTGCCAGCTCCCTTGGACAGGCCCTCTACGAGCAGTACTTC. Based on the CDR3 plus reference TRBV18 and TRBJ2-7, the full variable domain is NAGVMQNPRHLVRRRGQEARLRCSPMKGHSHVYWYRQLPEEGLKFMVYLQKENIIDESGMPKERFSAEFPKEGPSILRIQQVVRGDSAAYFCASSLGQALYEQYFGPGTRLTVT.

The genes are TRBV7-9 and TRBJ2-3; D might be TRBD2 (6 bases). CDR1 SEHNR and CDR2 FQNEAQ come from the germline V gene (reference sequence). V was cut by 7 bases and J by 5 bases, with 22 bases left in between. There are 16 residues in the CDR3. CDR3 in DNA: TGTGCCAGCATCCAACGTGGACTACAGGCGGGAGATACGCAGTATTTT. Its protein is CASIQRGLQAGDTQYF.

V gene TRBV5-4 combines with J gene TRBJ2-3, with a weak D call TRBD1 (5 bases). Germline V gives CDR1 SGHNT, CDR2 YYREEE (reference sequence). V was trimmed by 1 base and J by 0 bases, leaving 12 bases between them. The CDR3 extends over 16 amino acids. CDR3 bases: TGTGCCAGCAGCTTGATATCAGGGTTCAGCACAGATACGCAGTATTTT. Translating gives CASSLISGFSTDTQYF.

The CDR3 DNA follows: TGTGCCAGCAGCCAAGAGGGGGGAAGGACACAGAGCAATCAGCCCCAGCATTTT. Amino acid sequence: CASSQEGGRTQSNQPQHF. The chain combines TRBV4-2 with TRBJ1-5, with a tentative D call TRBD1 (5 bases). The CDR3 is 18 amino acids. Germline V gene data show CDR1 as LGHNA and CDR2 as YNFKEQ. V lost 0 bases and J lost 1, with 16 bases in between.

The chain recombines TRBV5-6 with TRBJ2-3; D ambiguous. The CDR3 totals 15 residues. The germline CDR1 and CDR2 sequences are SGHDT and YYEEEE. V lost 2 bases and J 2 bases, leaving 12 bases between the germline ends. Here the CDR3 reads CASSLTRKFTDTQYF. The CDR3 DNA reads TGTGCCAGCAGCTTAACACGGAAATTCACAGATACGCAGTATTTT.

The chain employs TRBV19 and TRBJ2-2; D perhaps matches TRBD1 (6 bases). Germline CDR1 and CDR2: LNHDA and SQIVND (reference sequence). This CDR3 has 13 residues. V was trimmed by 7 bases and J by 6 bases, leaving 12 bases between them. Here the CDR3 DNA reads TGTGCCAGTAATGTCAGGGGAGCCGGGGAGCTGTTTTTT. Its translation: CASNVRGAGELFF.

J is TRBJ1-5 and V is TRBV28; D gene unclear. This CDR3 spans 13 amino acids. Trimming cost V 7 bases and J 3 bases, with 10 bases left between them. Germline V gives CDR1 MDHEN, CDR2 SYDVKM. Here the CDR3 reads CASTLGHNQPQHF. The CDR3 nucleotides read TGTGCCAGCACCTTAGGGCACAATCAGCCCCAGCATTTT.

Concerning this clone itself: A read error may account for a junction end that differs from germline. CDR3: CAISGGGDFSSHEQYF. DNA of the CDR3: TGTGCCATCAGTGGAGGAGGGGACTTTAGCTCCCACGAGCAGTACTTC. The rearrangement links TRBV10-3 to TRBJ2-7; tentatively, D is TRBD2 (6 bases). Germline V gives CDR1 ENHRY, CDR2 SYGVKD. This CDR3 has 16 residues.

The V and J genes are TRBV30 and TRBJ1-5; 9 bases are shared with TRBD1. CDR1 and CDR2 (germline): GTSNPN, SVGIG (reference sequence). The CDR3 sequence is 17 residues long. With 0 bases clipped from V and 7 bases from J, the junction kept 13 bases outside the gene matches. The CDR3 nucleotides read TGTGCCTGGAGTGTACCCCGGACAGGGGTGTTGTTGCAGCCCCAGCATTTT. This codes for CAWSVPRTGVLLQPQHF.

The chain has TRBV11-3 and TRBJ2-1; D may correspond to TRBD1 or TRBD2 (5 bases each). The CDR3 length is 13 residues. CDR1 is SGHNT, CDR2 YENEEA, per germline. Trimming left V 5 bases short and J 8 bases short, with 13 bases between. The DNA of the CDR3 is TGTGCCAGCAGCCCGGGACCCGAGGATGAGCAGTTCTTC. Protein product: CASSPGPEDEQFF.

The rearrangement uses TRBV4-2 and TRBJ2-1; 11 bases agree with TRBD2. Germline values: CDR1 LGHNA, CDR2 YNFKEQ. The CDR3 runs to 17 residues. V lost 1 base and J lost 5; bases outside the gene matches: 7. The CDR3 DNA reads as TGTGCCAGCAGCCAAGGGAGACTAGCGGGACCTGACAATGAGCAGTTCTTC. This sequence encodes CASSQGRLAGPDNEQFF.

The V and J genes are TRBV19 and TRBJ2-1; D may correspond to TRBD1 or TRBD2 (5 bases each). The V gene's germline CDR1 is LNHDA and CDR2 SQIVND (reference sequence). V was trimmed by 5 bases and J by 6 bases, leaving 14 bases between them. The length of the CDR3 is 14 residues. In DNA form, the CDR3 reads TGTGCCAGTAGTGACTGGCCGAGGGGCAATGAGCAGTTCTTC. Its translation is CASSDWPRGNEQFF.

The rearrangement uses TRBV29-1 and TRBJ2-1, with 16 bases identical to TRBD2. The V gene end was trimmed by 4 bases and the J gene end by 8 bases; junction bases not matched to a gene: 14. Germline-derived CDR1 and CDR2 are SQVTM and ANQGSEA. The CDR3 runs 18 residues. The CDR3 DNA follows: TGCAGCGTTGGGAAGAGTCCGGGACTAGCGGGAGGGCCTCATGAGCAGTTCTTC. It encodes CSVGKSPGLAGGPHEQFF.

This clone occurred once. V usage is TRBV29-1 and J usage is TRBJ2-6; tentatively, D is TRBD2 (6 bases). The CDR3 length is 15 residues. V dropped 5 bases and J dropped 0 bases, with 11 bases sitting between them. Germline V CDR1 and CDR2: SQVTM, ANQGSEA. The CDR3 region has the DNA TGCAGCGTTCTTAGCGGTAGCTCTGGGGCCAACGTCCTGACTTTC. It codes for CSVLSGSSGANVLTF.

The chain uses TRBV6-5 and TRBJ2-4, with D perhaps TRBD2 (6 bases). The CDR3 runs to 14 residues. The germline V gene has CDR1 MNHEY and CDR2 SVGAGI. V shed 7 bases and J shed 8 bases, with 18 bases lying between them. The CDR3 loop is CASKNLAGGDIQYF. The DNA for the CDR3 is TGTGCCAGCAAGAATCTAGCCGGCGGGGACATTCAGTACTTC.

The rearrangement uses TRBV16 and TRBJ2-3; D ambiguous. The CDR3 totals 11 residues. From germline, CDR1 is KGHSY and CDR2 FQNENV. The germline V and J ends were trimmed by 6 bases and 3 bases, with 4 bases remaining between them. CDR3 residues: CASRSTDTQYF. The CDR3 region has the DNA TGTGCCAGCAGATCTACAGATACGCAGTATTTT.

This sequence joins TRBV5-4 and TRBJ2-3; TRBD2 matches at 9 bases. Per the germline V gene, CDR1 is SGHNT and CDR2 is YYREEE (reference sequence). With V trimmed by 4 bases and J by 8 bases, 14 bases remained unmatched. The CDR3 length is 16 residues. CDR3 sequence reads: CASSPGAGGFSGTQYF. CDR3 sequence (DNA): TGTGCCAGCAGCCCGGGGGCGGGGGGGTTTAGCGGTACGCAGTATTTT.

This chain joins TRBV7-9 and TRBJ1-1; TRBD1 aligns across 8 bases. V gave up 2 bases and J gave up 3 bases; unmatched junction bases: 2. The CDR3 is 14 amino acids. Germline V gives CDR1 SEHNR, CDR2 FQNEAQ (reference sequence). In nucleotides, the CDR3 is TGTGCCAGCAGCTTAACAGGGGGGGACACTGAAGCTTTCTTT. Translation: CASSLTGGDTEAFF. The full variable domain, with the rest looked up from reference TRBV7-9 and TRBJ1-1, is DTGVSQNPRHKITKRGQNVTFRCDPISEHNRLYWYRQTLGQGPEFLTYFQNEAQLEKSRLLSDRFSAERPKGSFSTLEIQRTEQGDSAMYLCASSLTGGDTEAFFGQGTRLTVV.

The genes are TRBV4-1 and TRBJ2-7; D ambiguous. Germline CDR1 and CDR2: MGHRA and YSYEKL. V lost 0 bases to trimming and J lost 9 bases, with 12 bases between them. This CDR3 has 13 amino acids. CDR3 coding DNA: TGCGCCAGCAGCCAAGATCTAGGGCGACGGCAGTACTTC. Protein product: CASSQDLGRRQYF.

The chain couples TRBV7-9 to TRBJ2-1; a weak D match, TRBD1 (5 bases). V shed 0 bases and J shed 10 bases, with 16 bases lying between them. The germline CDR1 and CDR2 sequences are SEHNR and FQNEAQ (reference sequence). This CDR3 contains 15 residues. CDR3 bases: TGTGCCAGCAGCTTAGCTTTACCCCTAGGGGCAGAGCAGTTCTTC. Protein sequence: CASSLALPLGAEQFF.

DNA of the CDR3: TGTGCCAGCAGCGTAGGGCAGGAGGGATACGAGCAGTACTTC. Its translation: CASSVGQEGYEQYF. This rearrangement joins TRBV9 to TRBJ2-7, with D maybe TRBD2 (6 bases). Germline V gene data show CDR1 as SGDLS and CDR2 as YYNGEE. Trimming stripped 0 bases from V and 4 bases from J, with 11 bases between. The CDR3 is 14 amino acids.

The chain couples TRBV10-3 to TRBJ1-5; D remains ambiguous. The germline V gene encodes CDR1 ENHRY and CDR2 SYGVKD. Trimming took 0 bases from V and 4 from J, leaving 10 bases between them. CDR3 size: 15 residues. The CDR3: CAISESATGNQPQHF. DNA for the CDR3: TGTGCCATCAGTGAGTCGGCAACTGGGAATCAGCCCCAGCATTTT.

The rearrangement links TRBV28 to TRBJ2-7; 7 bases line up with TRBD2. The CDR3 has 12 residues. Germline assignment: CDR1 MDHEN and CDR2 SYDVKM. V lost 3 bases and J lost 11; bases outside the gene matches: 7. In DNA, the CDR3 is TGTGCCAGCAGTTTTGGGGAGGGCCGCAAGTACTTC. Amino acids: CASSFGEGRKYF. The whole variable domain, remainder taken from reference TRBV28 and TRBJ2-7, is DVKVTQSSRYLVKRTGEKVFLECVQDMDHENMFWYRQDPGLGLRLIYFSYDVKMKEKGDIPEGYSVSREKKERFSLILESASTNQTSMYLCASSFGEGRKYFGPGTRLTVT.

This clone was seen only once. V usage is TRBV7-6 and J usage is TRBJ1-2, with TRBD1 as a possible D gene (6 bases). Trimming cost V 0 bases and J 2 bases, with 16 bases left between them. CDR1 and CDR2 (germline): SGHVS, FNYEAQ. CDR3 length: 17 residues. The CDR3 nucleotides read TGTGCCAGCAGCTTAGCTCGGACAGCTTCTGACAACTATGGCTACACCTTC. It specifies CASSLARTASDNYGYTF.

The chain recombines TRBV7-9 with TRBJ2-1, with 10 bases lining up with TRBD2. The V segment lost 5 bases and the J segment 8 bases; nucleotides outside the gene matches: 15. Germline-derived CDR1 and CDR2 are SEHNR and FQNEAQ (reference sequence). The CDR3 is 17 amino acids. This CDR3 reads CASSLGLAAPLGHEQFF. The CDR3 DNA follows: TGTGCCAGCAGCCTAGGACTAGCGGCACCGCTGGGTCATGAGCAGTTCTTC.

This clone showed up just once. The genes are TRBV10-3 and TRBJ2-5; D is possibly TRBD1 (7 bases). CDR1 is ENHRY and CDR2 is SYGVKD in the germline V gene. V lost 11 bases and J 5 bases, leaving 18 bases between the germline ends. The CDR3 contains 13 residues. For the CDR3, the DNA is TGTGCCCCACCGCGGGGACAGCGCGAGACCCAGTACTTC. It codes for CAPPRGQRETQYF.

As concerns this clone: The junction and the germline gene differ at one end; a read error may be behind it. CDR3 residues: CASSLGQSTNTQYF. DNA for the CDR3: TGCGCCAGCAGCTTGGGACAGAGCACAAATACGCAGTATTTT. The genes are TRBV5-1 and TRBJ2-3; weak D call: TRBD1 (5 bases). The CDR3 has 14 amino acids. CDR1 and CDR2 (germline): SGHRS, YFSETQ.

A single count supports this clone. The rearrangement joins TRBV6-1 to TRBJ2-5, with D perhaps matching TRBD2 (6 bases). This CDR3 spans 15 amino acids. Germline CDR1 is MNHNS and CDR2 is SASEGT. The V gene lost 0 bases and the J gene lost 5 bases, with 13 bases spanning the gap. The CDR3 DNA follows: TGTGCCAGCAGTGAAGCGCGGGGATCCGGCGAGACCCAGTACTTC. Translation gives CASSEARGSGETQYF.